This T cell receptor beta chain was obtained from a study of T cells and Merkel cell carcinoma outcomes. Regarding the study as a whole: Repertoire plus T-cell density reportedly predicted Merkel cell carcinoma outcomes.

This CDR3 region has 13 residues. V dropped 4 bases and J dropped 2; count of bases not matched to a gene: 1. The germline V gene encodes CDR1 PRHDT and CDR2 FYEKMQ (reference sequence). To note about this clone: Its matching antigen is unknown.

Here immunoSEQ multiplex PCR was the method, and the copy in TCRdb shows in-frame clones only, minus some. The table lists 15,000 or so clones, 85% to 90% of them singletons, with 7.9% in the top ten. The receptor's source is a human donor with Merkel cell carcinoma. The rearrangement joins TRBV13 to TRBJ2-7; 8 bases match TRBD2. The sequenced sample was tumor tissue from Merkel cell carcinoma. CDR3 bases: TGTGCCAGCAGCTCCGGGAGGGCCTACGAGCAGTACTTC. This translates into CASSSGRAYEQYF.